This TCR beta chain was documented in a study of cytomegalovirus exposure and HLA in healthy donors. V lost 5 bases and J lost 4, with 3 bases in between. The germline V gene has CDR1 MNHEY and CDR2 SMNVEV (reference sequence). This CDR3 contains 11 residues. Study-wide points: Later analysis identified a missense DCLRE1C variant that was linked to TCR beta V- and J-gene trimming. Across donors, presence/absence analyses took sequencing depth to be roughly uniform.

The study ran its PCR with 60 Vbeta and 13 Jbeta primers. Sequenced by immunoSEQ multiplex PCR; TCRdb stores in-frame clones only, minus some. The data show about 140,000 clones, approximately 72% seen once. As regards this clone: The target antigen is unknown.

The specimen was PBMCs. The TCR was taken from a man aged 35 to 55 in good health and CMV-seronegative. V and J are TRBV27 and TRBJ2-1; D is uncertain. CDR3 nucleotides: TGTGCCAGCAGTCAATACAATGAGCAGTTCTTC. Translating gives CASSQYNEQFF.